This entry describes one T cell receptor beta chain. Its antigen is unknown. The record originates from a study of shared clonotypes between healthy human individuals. Overall study context: Each donor's CD8 memory used one plate, CD8 naive two, each CD4 subset three.

Original handling: Because ImmunoSEQ provided only junction sequences with no quality scores, the filtering differed. Only in-frame clones appear in the TCRdb table, and some are missing; sequencing was by immunoSEQ multiplex PCR. V, J and clone size derive from that table, while D and trimming were established from the DNA sequence. Here the sample spans roughly 1,100,000 clones, about 74% being singletons. Findings and limits, study-wide: What limited the represented genetic and exposure-history diversity was the small number of donors. Sharing across four donors was seen in approximately 5.2% of naive CD4 clonotypes.

This TCR was recovered from a man between 18 and 29 years old in good health. The sequencing sample was made of memory CD4+ T cells sorted from blood. Subset in this sample: CD45RA-negative fraction.

CDR3 nucleotide sequence: TGTGCCAGCAGCCAGGGGGTAGCGGGAGAGGTTTTCCACGAGCAGTACTTC. It specifies CASSQGVAGEVFHEQYF. V gene TRBV7-8 combines with J gene TRBJ2-7; 9 bases line up with TRBD2. Losses at the gene ends were 5 bases for V and 5 bases for J; bases not matched to a gene: 16. Germline V gene lookup returns CDR1 SGHVS and CDR2 FQNEAQ. This CDR3 contains 17 residues. The variable domain in full, completed from reference TRBV7-8 and TRBJ2-7, reads GAGVSQSPRYKVAKRGQDVALRCDPISGHVSLFWYQQALGQGPEFLTYFQNEAQLDKSGLPSDRFFAERPEGSVSTLKIQRTQQEDSAVYLCASSQGVAGEVFHEQYFGPGTRLTVT.